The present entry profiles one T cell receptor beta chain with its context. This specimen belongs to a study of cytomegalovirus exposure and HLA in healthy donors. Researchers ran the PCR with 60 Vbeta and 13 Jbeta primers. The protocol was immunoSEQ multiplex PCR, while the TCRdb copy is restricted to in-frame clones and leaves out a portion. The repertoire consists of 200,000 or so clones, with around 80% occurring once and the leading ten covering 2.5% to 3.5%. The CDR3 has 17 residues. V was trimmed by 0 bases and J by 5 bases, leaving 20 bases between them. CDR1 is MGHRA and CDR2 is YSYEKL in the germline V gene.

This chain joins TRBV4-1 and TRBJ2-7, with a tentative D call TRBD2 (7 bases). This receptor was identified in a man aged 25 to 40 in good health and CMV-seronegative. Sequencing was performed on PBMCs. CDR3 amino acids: CASSQDVPGGLVHEQYF. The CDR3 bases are TGCGCCAGCAGCCAAGATGTCCCCGGGGGGCTGGTTCACGAGCAGTACTTC.